This TCR beta chain was captured in a study of blood T cells in healthy people across ages. Primers used in a second PCR of about 7 to 12 cycles were a sample-barcoded 5' primer and a J-beta primer mix. TCRdb fed the 5' RACE reads into MiXCR, producing one record per CDR3 protein. The table lists roughly 800,000 distinct CDR3 sequences, around 25% of them singletons, with under 4.5% in the top ten. CDR3 length: 15 amino acids. The trim removed 5 bases at V and 1 base at J, leaving 7 bases unmatched. Germline CDR1 is SGHTA and CDR2 is FQGNSA. Study-level findings and limits: In long-lived donors, naive CD4+ cell counts and diversity exceeded those of aged donors.

Healthy Caucasian individuals from Russia aged roughly 6 to 95 were enrolled as donors. As concerns this clonotype: Its target is unknown.

The same sample was also used in a study of T cells of mothers and their children. As that report states: All extracted RNA went into cDNA synthesis, about 1.4 ug per 15 ul. Related mother-child pairs shared slightly more overlap than unrelated pairs, but the difference was non-significant.

The V and J genes are TRBV7-2 and TRBJ1-1; TRBD1 matches 7 bases. The material sequenced was blood. The TCR comes from a boy younger than 18 in good health. The CDR3 nucleotides are TGTGCCAGCAGCCGACGACAGGGCCGGAACACTGAAGCTTTCTTT. It is translated as CASSRRQGRNTEAFF.